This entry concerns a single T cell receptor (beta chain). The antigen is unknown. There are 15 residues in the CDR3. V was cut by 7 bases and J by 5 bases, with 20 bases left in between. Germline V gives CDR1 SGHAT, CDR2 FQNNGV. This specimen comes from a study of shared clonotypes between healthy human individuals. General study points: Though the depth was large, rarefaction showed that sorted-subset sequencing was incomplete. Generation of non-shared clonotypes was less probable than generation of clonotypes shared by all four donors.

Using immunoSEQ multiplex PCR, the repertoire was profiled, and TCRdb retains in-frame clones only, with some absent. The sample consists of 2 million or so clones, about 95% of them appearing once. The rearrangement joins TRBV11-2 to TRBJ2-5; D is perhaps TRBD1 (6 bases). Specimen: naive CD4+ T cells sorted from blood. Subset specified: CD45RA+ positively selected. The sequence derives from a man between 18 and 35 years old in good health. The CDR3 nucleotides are TGTGCCAGCAAACTAACACAGGGAAAGGCGGAGACCCAGTACTTC. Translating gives CASKLTQGKAETQYF.